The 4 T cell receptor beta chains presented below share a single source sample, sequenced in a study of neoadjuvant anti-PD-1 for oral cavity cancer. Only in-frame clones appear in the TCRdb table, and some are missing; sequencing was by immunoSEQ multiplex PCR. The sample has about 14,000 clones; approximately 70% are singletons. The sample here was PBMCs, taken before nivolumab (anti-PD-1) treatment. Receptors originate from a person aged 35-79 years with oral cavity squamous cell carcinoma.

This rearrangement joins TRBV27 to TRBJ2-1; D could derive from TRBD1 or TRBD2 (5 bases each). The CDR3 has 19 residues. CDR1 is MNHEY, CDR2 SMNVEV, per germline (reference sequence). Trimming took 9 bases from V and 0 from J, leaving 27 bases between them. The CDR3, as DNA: TGTGCCAGTAAAAAGGGGACCTTTTTAGTGCGGAGCTCCTACAATGAGCAGTTCTTC. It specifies CASKKGTFLVRSSYNEQFF.

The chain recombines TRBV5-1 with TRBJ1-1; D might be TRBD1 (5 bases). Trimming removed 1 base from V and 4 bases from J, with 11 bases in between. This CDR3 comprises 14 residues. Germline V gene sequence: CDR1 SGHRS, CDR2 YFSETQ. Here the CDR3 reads CASSLLGESTEAFF. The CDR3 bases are TGCGCCAGCAGCTTGTTGGGGGAGAGCACTGAAGCTTTCTTT.

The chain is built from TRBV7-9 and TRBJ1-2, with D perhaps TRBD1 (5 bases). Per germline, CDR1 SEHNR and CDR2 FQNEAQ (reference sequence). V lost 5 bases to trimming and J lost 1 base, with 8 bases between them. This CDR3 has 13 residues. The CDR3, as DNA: TGTGCCAGCAGCCGGGACTTTAACTATGGCTACACCTTC. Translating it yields CASSRDFNYGYTF.

This CDR3 is CASSDIHSNQPQHF. The CDR3 bases are TGTGCCAGCAGTGACATTCATAGCAATCAGCCCCAGCATTTT. V usage is TRBV6-1 and J usage is TRBJ1-5, with D uncertain. Germline lookup yields CDR1 MNHNS and CDR2 SASEGT. Between the trimmed V and J ends, which lost 3 bases and 0 bases, there was a span of 6 bases. The CDR3 is 14 residues long.